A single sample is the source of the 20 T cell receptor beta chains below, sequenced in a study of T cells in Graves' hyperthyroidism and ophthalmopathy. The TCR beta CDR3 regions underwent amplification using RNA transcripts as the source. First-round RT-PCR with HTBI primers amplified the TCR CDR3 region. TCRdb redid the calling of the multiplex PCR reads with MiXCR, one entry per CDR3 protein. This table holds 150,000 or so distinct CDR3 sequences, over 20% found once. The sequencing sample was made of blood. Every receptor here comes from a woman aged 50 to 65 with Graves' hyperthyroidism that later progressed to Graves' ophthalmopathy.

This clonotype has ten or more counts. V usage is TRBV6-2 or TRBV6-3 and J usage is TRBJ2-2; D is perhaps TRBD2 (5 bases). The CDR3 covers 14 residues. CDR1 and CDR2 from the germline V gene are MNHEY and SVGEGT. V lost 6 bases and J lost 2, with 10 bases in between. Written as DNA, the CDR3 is TGTGCCAGCAGAAAGCGGTCAAACACCGGGGAGCTGTTTTTT. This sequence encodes CASRKRSNTGELFF.

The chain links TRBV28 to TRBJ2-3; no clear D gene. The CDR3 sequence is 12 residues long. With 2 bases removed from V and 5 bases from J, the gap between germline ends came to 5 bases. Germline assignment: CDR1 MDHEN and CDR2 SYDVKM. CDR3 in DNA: TGTGCCAGCAGTTTACAGCTAGATACGCAGTATTTT. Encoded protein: CASSLQLDTQYF.

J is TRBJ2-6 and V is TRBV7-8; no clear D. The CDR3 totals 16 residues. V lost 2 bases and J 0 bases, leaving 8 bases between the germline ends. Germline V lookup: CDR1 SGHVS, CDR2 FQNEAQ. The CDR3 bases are TGTGCCAGCAGCTTAAACTTGTTCTCTGGGGCCAACGTCCTGACTTTC. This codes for CASSLNLFSGANVLTF.

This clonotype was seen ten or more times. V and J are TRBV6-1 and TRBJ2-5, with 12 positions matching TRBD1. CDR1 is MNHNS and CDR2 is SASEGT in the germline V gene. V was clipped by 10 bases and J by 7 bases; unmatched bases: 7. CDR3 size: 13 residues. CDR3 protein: CATGTGGAGTQYF. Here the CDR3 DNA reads TGTGCCACGGGGACAGGGGGCGCCGGGACCCAGTACTTC.

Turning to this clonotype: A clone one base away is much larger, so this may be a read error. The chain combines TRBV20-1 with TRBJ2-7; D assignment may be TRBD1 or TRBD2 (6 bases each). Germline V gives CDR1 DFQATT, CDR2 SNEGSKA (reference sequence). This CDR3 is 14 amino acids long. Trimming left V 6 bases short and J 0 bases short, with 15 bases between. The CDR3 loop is CSAGLTGASYEQYF. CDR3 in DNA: TGCAGTGCAGGTCTTACGGGGGCCTCCTACGAGCAGTACTTC.

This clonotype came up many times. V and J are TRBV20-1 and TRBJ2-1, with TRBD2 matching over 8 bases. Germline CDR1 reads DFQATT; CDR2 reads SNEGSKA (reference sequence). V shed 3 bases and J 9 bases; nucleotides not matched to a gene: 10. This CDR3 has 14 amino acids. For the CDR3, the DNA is TGCAGTGCTAGGGGGGGACTAGTTGGGGCTGAGCAGTTCTTC. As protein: CSARGGLVGAEQFF.

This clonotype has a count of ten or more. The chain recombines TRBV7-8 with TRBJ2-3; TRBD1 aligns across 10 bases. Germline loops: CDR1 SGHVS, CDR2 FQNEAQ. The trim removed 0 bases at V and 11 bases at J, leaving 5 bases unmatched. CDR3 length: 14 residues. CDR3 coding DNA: TGTGCCAGCAGCTTAGCGGGACAGGGGTCTAGGCAGTATTTT. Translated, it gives CASSLAGQGSRQYF.

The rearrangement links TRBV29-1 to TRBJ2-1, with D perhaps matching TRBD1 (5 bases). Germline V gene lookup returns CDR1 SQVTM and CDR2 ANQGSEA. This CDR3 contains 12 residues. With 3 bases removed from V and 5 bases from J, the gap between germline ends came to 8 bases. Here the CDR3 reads CSVDGADNEQFF. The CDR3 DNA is TGCAGCGTTGATGGGGCGGACAATGAGCAGTTCTTC.

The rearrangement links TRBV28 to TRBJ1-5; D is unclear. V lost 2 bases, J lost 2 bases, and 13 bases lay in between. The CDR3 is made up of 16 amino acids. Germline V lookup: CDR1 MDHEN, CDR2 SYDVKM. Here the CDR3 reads CASSLAHNEGNQPQHF. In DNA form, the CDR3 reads TGTGCCAGCAGTTTAGCACACAACGAGGGCAATCAGCCCCAGCATTTT.

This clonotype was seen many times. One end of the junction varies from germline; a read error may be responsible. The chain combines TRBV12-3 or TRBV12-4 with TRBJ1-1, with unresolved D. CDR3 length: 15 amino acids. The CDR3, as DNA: TGTGCCAGCAGTTTAGTGGCGACCTTGAAGACTGAAGCTTTCTTT. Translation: CASSLVATLKTEAFF.

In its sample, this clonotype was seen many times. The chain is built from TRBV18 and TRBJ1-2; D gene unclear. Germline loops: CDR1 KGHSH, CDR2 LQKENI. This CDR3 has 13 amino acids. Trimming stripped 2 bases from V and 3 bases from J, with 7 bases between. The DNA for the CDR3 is TGTGCCAGCTCACCAACGCAATACTATGGCTACACCTTC. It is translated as CASSPTQYYGYTF. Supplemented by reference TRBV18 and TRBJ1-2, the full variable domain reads NAGVMQNPRHLVRRRGQEARLRCSPMKGHSHVYWYRQLPEEGLKFMVYLQKENIIDESGMPKERFSAEFPKEGPSILRIQQVVRGDSAAYFCASSPTQYYGYTFGSGTRLTVV.

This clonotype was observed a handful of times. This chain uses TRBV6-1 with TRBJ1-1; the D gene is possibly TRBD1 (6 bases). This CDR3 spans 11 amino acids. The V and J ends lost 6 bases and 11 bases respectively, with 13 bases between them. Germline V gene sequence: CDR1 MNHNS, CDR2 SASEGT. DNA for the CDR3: TGTGCCAGCAGCTCCCGGACAGATGCTTTCTTT. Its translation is CASSSRTDAFF.

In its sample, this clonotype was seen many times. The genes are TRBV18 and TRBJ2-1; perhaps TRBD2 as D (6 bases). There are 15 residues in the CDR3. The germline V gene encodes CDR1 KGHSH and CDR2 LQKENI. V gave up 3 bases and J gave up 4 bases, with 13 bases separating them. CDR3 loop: CASSPRTSSYNEQFF. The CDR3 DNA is TGTGCCAGCTCACCCCGCACTAGCAGTTACAATGAGCAGTTCTTC.

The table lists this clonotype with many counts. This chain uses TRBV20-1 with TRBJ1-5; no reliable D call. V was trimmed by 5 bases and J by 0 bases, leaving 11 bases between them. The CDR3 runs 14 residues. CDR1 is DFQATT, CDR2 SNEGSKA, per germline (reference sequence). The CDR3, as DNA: TGCAGTGCTCGGACGCACGATAGCAATCAGCCCCAGCATTTT. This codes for CSARTHDSNQPQHF.

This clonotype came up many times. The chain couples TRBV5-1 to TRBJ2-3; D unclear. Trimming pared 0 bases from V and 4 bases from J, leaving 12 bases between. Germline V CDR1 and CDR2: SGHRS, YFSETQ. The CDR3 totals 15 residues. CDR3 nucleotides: TGCGCCAGCAGCTTGGCCGGCTTCCTCTCAGATACGCAGTATTTT. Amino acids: CASSLAGFLSDTQYF.

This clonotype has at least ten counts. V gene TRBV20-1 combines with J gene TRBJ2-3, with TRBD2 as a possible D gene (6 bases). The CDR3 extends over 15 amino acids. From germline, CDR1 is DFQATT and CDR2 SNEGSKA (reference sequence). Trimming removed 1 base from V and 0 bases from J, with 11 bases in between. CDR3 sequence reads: CSARGGGISTDTQYF. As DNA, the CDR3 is TGCAGTGCTAGAGGCGGCGGGATAAGCACAGATACGCAGTATTTT.

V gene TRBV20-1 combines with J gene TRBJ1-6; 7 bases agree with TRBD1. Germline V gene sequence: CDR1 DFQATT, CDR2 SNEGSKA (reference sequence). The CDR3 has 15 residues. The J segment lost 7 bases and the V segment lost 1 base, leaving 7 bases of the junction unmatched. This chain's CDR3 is CSARGNRGSNSPLHF. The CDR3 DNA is TGCAGTGCTAGAGGTAACAGGGGATCCAATTCACCCCTCCACTTT.

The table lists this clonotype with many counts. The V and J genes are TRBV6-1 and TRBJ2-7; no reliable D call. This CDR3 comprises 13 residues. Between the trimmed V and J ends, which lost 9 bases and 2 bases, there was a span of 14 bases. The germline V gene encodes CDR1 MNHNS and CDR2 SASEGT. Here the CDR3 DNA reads TGTGCCAGTTACTCAGAAATACCCTACGAGCAGTACTTC. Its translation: CASYSEIPYEQYF.

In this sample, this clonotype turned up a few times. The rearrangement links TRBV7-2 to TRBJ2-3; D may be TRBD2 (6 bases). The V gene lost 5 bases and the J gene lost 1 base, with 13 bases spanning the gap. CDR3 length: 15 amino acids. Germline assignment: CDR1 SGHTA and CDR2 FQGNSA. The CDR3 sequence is CASSLGVAGTDTQYF. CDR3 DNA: TGTGCCAGCAGCCTGGGGGTAGCGGGCACAGATACGCAGTATTTT. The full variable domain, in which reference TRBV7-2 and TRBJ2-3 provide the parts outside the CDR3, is GAGVSQSPSNKVTEKGKDVELRCDPISGHTALYWYRQSLGQGLEFLIYFQGNSAPDKSGLPSDRFSAERTGGSVSTLTIQRTQQEDSAVYLCASSLGVAGTDTQYFGPGTRLTVL.

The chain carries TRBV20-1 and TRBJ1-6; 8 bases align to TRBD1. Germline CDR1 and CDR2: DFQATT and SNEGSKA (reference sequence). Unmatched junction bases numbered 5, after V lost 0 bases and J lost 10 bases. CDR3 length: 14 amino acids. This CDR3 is CSARDLQGVSPLHF. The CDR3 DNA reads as TGCAGTGCTAGAGATCTACAGGGGGTCTCACCCCTCCACTTT.